This TCR beta chain is drawn from a study of identical twins. General study points: Fewer insertions marked abundant cord blood beta clonotypes; young adult naive trended weakly, memory not at all. Researchers caution that invariant MAIT and iNKT cells could partly confound zero-insertion analyses. Model-predicted out-of-frame TCR alpha sharing fell below observed values in monozygotic twins. Weaker excess sharing between twins was seen in beta out-of-frame sequences.

In TCRdb, the 5' RACE reads were re-called with MiXCR into one record per CDR3 protein. The sample contains 1.5 million to 2 million distinct CDR3 sequences, 32% of which appear only once. There are a few counts of this clonotype. Its antigen is not known. The sequenced sample consisted of cord blood. This TCR came from a newborn girl in good health.

For the CDR3, the DNA is TGTGCCAGCGGCCAGGGGCCGGGAGATACGCAGTATTTT. Amino acids: CASGQGPGDTQYF. This rearrangement joins TRBV2 to TRBJ2-3; TRBD1 might be the D (6 bases). The CDR3 is 13 amino acids. Germline lookup yields CDR1 SNHLY and CDR2 FYNNEI. Trimming left V 8 bases short and J 5 bases short, with 14 bases between.